The 29 T cell receptor beta chains in this list originate from one sample, sequenced in a study of identical twins. TCRdb re-derived calls from the 5' RACE reads in MiXCR, one entry per CDR3 protein. The table lists 1,800,000 or so distinct CDR3 sequences, about 31% of them singletons, with about 0.27% in the top ten. Sequenced material: cord blood. The receptors derive from a newborn girl in good health.

This chain uses TRBV11-2 with TRBJ2-2; 8 bases are shared with TRBD2. CDR1 SGHAT and CDR2 FQNNGV come from the germline V gene. CDR3 size: 15 residues. The J segment lost 5 bases and the V segment lost 9 bases, leaving 11 bases of the junction unmatched. CDR3 DNA: TGTGCCAGTTGGAGCGCAGCGGGGGTAACCGGGGAGCTGTTTTTT. This translates into CASWSAAGVTGELFF.

The rearrangement uses TRBV4-1 and TRBJ1-1, with D tentatively TRBD1 (5 bases). Per germline, CDR1 MGHRA and CDR2 YSYEKL. The CDR3 sequence is 17 residues long. Trimming pared 6 bases from V and 1 base from J, leaving 21 bases between. The CDR3 region is CASREIGQTKENTEAFF. Written as DNA, the CDR3 is TGCGCCAGCAGGGAGATCGGACAAACCAAGGAGAACACTGAAGCTTTCTTT.

This chain links TRBV6-6 with TRBJ2-1, with 15 positions matching TRBD2. CDR1 MNHNY and CDR2 SVGAGI come from the germline V gene (reference sequence). The CDR3 is made up of 15 amino acids. V shed 2 bases and J 9 bases; nucleotides not matched to a gene: 2. CDR3 bases: TGTGCCAGCAGTTACCGGACTAGCGGGAGGGGTGAGCAGTTCTTC. It is translated as CASSYRTSGRGEQFF.

In its sample, this clonotype was seen once. The chain couples TRBV6-1 to TRBJ2-4; 12 bases are shared with TRBD2. The J call is uncertain, as TRBJ2-7 better fits the DNA end. The CDR3 contains 17 residues. Per the germline V gene, CDR1 is MNHNS and CDR2 is SASEGT. The CDR3 DNA is TGTGCCAGCAGTGAGGCCCTAGCGGGAGGGCCAACCTACGAGCAGTACTTC. Translated, it gives CASSEALAGGPTYEQYF.

This clonotype was counted only a few times. This chain links TRBV4-1 with TRBJ2-5, with 9 bases that match TRBD1. Germline V CDR1 and CDR2: MGHRA, YSYEKL. The CDR3 covers 15 residues. J gave up 1 base and V 4 bases, and 4 bases lay outside the gene matches. CDR3 in amino acids: CASSRTGVFQETQYF. The CDR3 DNA reads as TGCGCCAGCAGCCGGACAGGGGTTTTCCAAGAGACCCAGTACTTC.

This clonotype was detected only a few times. The chain carries TRBV14 and TRBJ2-3; TRBD2 matches at 12 bases. This CDR3 region has 15 residues. CDR1 is SGHDN, CDR2 FVKESK, per germline. The trim removed 1 base at V and 9 bases at J, leaving 5 bases unmatched. This CDR3 is CASSQGTSGTQTQYF. CDR3 DNA sequence: TGTGCCAGCAGCCAAGGGACTAGCGGGACCCAAACGCAGTATTTT.

The chain uses TRBV6-4 and TRBJ2-3; possible D gene TRBD2, 6 bases. This CDR3 spans 14 amino acids. CDR1 is MRHNA and CDR2 is SNTAGT in the germline V gene. V gave up 5 bases and J gave up 4 bases, with 13 bases separating them. The CDR3 is CASSHGGPADTQYF. Here the CDR3 DNA reads TGTGCCAGCAGTCATGGAGGGCCCGCAGATACGCAGTATTTT.

This clonotype was counted a few times. V usage is TRBV20-1 and J usage is TRBJ2-1; the match to TRBD1 covers 9 bases. Germline assignment: CDR1 DFQATT and CDR2 SNEGSKA (reference sequence). The V gene end was trimmed by 5 bases and the J gene end by 7 bases; junction bases not matched to a gene: 3. The CDR3 extends over 12 amino acids. DNA for the CDR3: TGCAGTGCTGGACAGGGGTGGAATGAGCAGTTCTTC. It translates to CSAGQGWNEQFF.

The CDR3, as DNA: TGTGCCAGCAGTGCATGGACGGTCTCCTACGAGCAGTACTTC. Amino acid sequence: CASSAWTVSYEQYF. The V gene is TRBV2, the J gene TRBJ2-7; D call uncertain. V lost 4 bases to trimming and J lost 0 bases, with 10 bases between them. The CDR3 runs 14 residues. Germline V lookup: CDR1 SNHLY, CDR2 FYNNEI.

This clonotype appeared many times. The chain employs TRBV20-1 and TRBJ2-3; a possible D gene is TRBD2 (6 bases). The germline V gene encodes CDR1 DFQATT and CDR2 SNEGSKA (reference sequence). The CDR3 contains 12 residues. The CDR3 sequence: CRIAVFPDTQYF. In DNA form, the CDR3 reads TGCAGGATAGCGGTTTTTCCAGATACGCAGTATTTT.

The sample holds a few counts of this clonotype. V is TRBV28 and J is TRBJ1-1, with 7 nucleotides matching TRBD1. Germline CDR1 and CDR2: MDHEN and SYDVKM. V lost 4 bases and J lost 5; bases outside the gene matches: 10. CDR3 length equals 15 residues. CDR3 nucleotides: TGTGCCAGCAGTTCGGCGTCAGGGGGGAGTACTGAAGCTTTCTTT. Its translation: CASSSASGGSTEAFF. Variable domain in full (rest from reference TRBV28 and TRBJ1-1): DVKVTQSSRYLVKRTGEKVFLECVQDMDHENMFWYRQDPGLGLRLIYFSYDVKMKEKGDIPEGYSVSREKKERFSLILESASTNQTSMYLCASSSASGGSTEAFFGQGTRLTVV.

The sample holds a few counts of this clonotype. The chain carries TRBV6-5 and TRBJ2-3; D ambiguous. V was pared by 4 bases and J by 0 bases, with 20 bases between. The CDR3 covers 18 residues. The germline V gene encodes CDR1 MNHEY and CDR2 SVGAGI. CDR3 residues: CASSSKRLRLGSTDTQYF. Written as DNA, the CDR3 is TGTGCCAGCAGTTCCAAACGACTGCGACTGGGGAGCACAGATACGCAGTATTTT.

The chain couples TRBV12-5 to TRBJ2-7; no firm D call. Between the trimmed V and J ends, which lost 7 bases and 3 bases, there was a span of 25 bases. The CDR3 extends over 17 amino acids. The germline gives CDR1 LGHNT, CDR2 FRNRAP. The CDR3 sequence: CASATNPPPGMGYEQYF. CDR3 nucleotides: TGTGCTAGTGCAACCAACCCCCCTCCAGGCATGGGCTACGAGCAGTACTTC.

This clonotype appeared a few times. The genes are TRBV6-1 and TRBJ1-1; no firm D call. V was cut by 9 bases and J by 0 bases, with 11 bases left in between. Germline-derived CDR1 and CDR2 are MNHNS and SASEGT. This CDR3 is built from 13 residues. CDR3: CARFHSMNTEAFF. CDR3 coding DNA: TGTGCCAGGTTCCATAGCATGAACACTGAAGCTTTCTTT.

The V and J genes are TRBV20-1 and TRBJ2-4; D not resolved. The closer fit of TRBJ2-7 to the DNA end suggests the J call may be wrong. CDR1 is DFQATT, CDR2 SNEGSKA, per germline (reference sequence). This CDR3 is 14 amino acids long. The CDR3 region is CSARDPTASYEQYF. The CDR3 region has the DNA TGCAGTGCTAGAGATCCAACAGCCTCCTACGAGCAGTACTTC.

The genes are TRBV11-3 and TRBJ2-1, with TRBD2 identical over 8 bases. The trim removed 1 base at V and 3 bases at J, leaving 8 bases unmatched. The CDR3 is 17 amino acids. The germline V gene encodes CDR1 SGHNT and CDR2 YENEEA. The CDR3 DNA follows: TGTGCCAGCAGCTTAGGGGGGCCAGCGGGAGACTACAATGAGCAGTTCTTC. Amino acid sequence: CASSLGGPAGDYNEQFF.

This clonotype was counted a few times. The rearrangement joins TRBV27 to TRBJ2-3, with D uncertain. V was cut by 2 bases and J by 8 bases, with 8 bases left in between. The CDR3 length is 12 residues. The germline V gene encodes CDR1 MNHEY and CDR2 SMNVEV (reference sequence). CDR3 sequence (DNA): TGTGCCAGCAGTTTAACCCCAGGTACGCAGTATTTT. This codes for CASSLTPGTQYF.

This clonotype has only a few counts. This chain links TRBV6-5 with TRBJ2-5; the match to TRBD2 covers 9 bases. Germline trimming cut 0 bases from V and 3 bases from J; bases unmatched to any gene: 5. The CDR3 has 16 residues. Germline CDR1 and CDR2: MNHEY and SVGAGI. CDR3 nucleotide sequence: TGTGCCAGCAGTTACTCAATGCTAGCGGGAAAAGAGACCCAGTACTTC. This encodes CASSYSMLAGKETQYF.

This rearrangement joins TRBV6-1 to TRBJ2-3; 7 bases match TRBD1. The CDR3 extends over 15 amino acids. Trimming removed 0 bases from V and 3 bases from J; junction bases left unmatched: 3. The germline gives CDR1 MNHNS, CDR2 SASEGT. The CDR3 reads CASSEAPTGTDTQYF. Here the CDR3 DNA reads TGTGCCAGCAGTGAAGCCCCGACAGGGACAGATACGCAGTATTTT.

V gene TRBV4-1 combines with J gene TRBJ2-1, with 8 nucleotides matching TRBD2. Germline V gene sequence: CDR1 MGHRA, CDR2 YSYEKL. After removal of 2 bases from V and 3 bases from J, the junction contained 9 bases not matched to a gene. CDR3 length: 17 residues. CDR3 residues: CASSQFGTRTIYNEQFF. CDR3 nucleotide sequence: TGCGCCAGCAGCCAATTTGGGACTAGAACTATCTACAATGAGCAGTTCTTC.

The chain combines TRBV5-1 with TRBJ2-1; 8 nucleotides align to TRBD2. The last part of the DNA fits TRBJ2-7 better; the J call may be wrong. The CDR3 runs to 17 residues. Looked up from germline, CDR1 is SGHRS and CDR2 is YFSETQ. The CDR3 protein is CASSLAPLAGPYNEQYF. The CDR3 bases are TGCGCCAGCAGCTTGGCCCCGCTAGCGGGTCCCTACAATGAGCAGTACTTC.

The chain links TRBV6-1 to TRBJ2-1, with D possibly TRBD2 on 5 matching bases. CDR1 is MNHNS, CDR2 SASEGT, per germline. The CDR3 length is 14 residues. V gave up 1 base and J gave up 5 bases, with 9 bases separating them. The chain's CDR3 is CASSEGASHNEQFF. For the CDR3, the DNA is TGTGCCAGCAGTGAAGGGGCTAGCCACAATGAGCAGTTCTTC.

This clonotype was detected only a few times. In nucleotides, the CDR3 is TGTGCCAGCAGTTCCCCGGGGACAGGTGGCTCCGAGCAGTACTTC. As protein: CASSSPGTGGSEQYF. The rearrangement uses TRBV28 and TRBJ2-7, with TRBD1 identical over 8 bases. The V gene's germline CDR1 is MDHEN and CDR2 SYDVKM. Trimming took 4 bases from V and 6 from J; bases not matched to a gene: 11. The CDR3 is 15 amino acids.

This clonotype has a single count. The chain joins TRBV6-6 to TRBJ2-7; 10 bases line up with TRBD2. Germline V gene data show CDR1 as MNHNY and CDR2 as SVGAGI (reference sequence). V shed 2 bases, J shed 6 bases, and the junction held 13 bases outside the gene matches. This CDR3 contains 17 residues. CDR3 protein: CASSYTNLAGEVGEQYF. For the CDR3, the DNA is TGTGCCAGCAGTTACACAAACCTAGCGGGAGAAGTGGGCGAGCAGTACTTC.

CDR3 sequence reads: CSAIAGGRSGTQYF. The CDR3 nucleotides are TGCAGTGCGATAGCGGGTGGCCGTAGTGGTACGCAGTATTTT. The genes are TRBV20-1 and TRBJ2-3, with 7 bases identical to TRBD2. Germline values: CDR1 DFQATT, CDR2 SNEGSKA (reference sequence). The CDR3 is 14 amino acids. Trimming removed 6 bases from V and 8 bases from J; junction bases left unmatched: 14.

The chain links TRBV10-1 to TRBJ2-3; 11 bases are shared with TRBD2. J gave up 3 bases and V 3 bases, and 5 bases lay outside the gene matches. The CDR3 contains 16 residues. CDR1 WNHNN and CDR2 SYGVQD come from the germline V gene (reference sequence). This CDR3 is CASSDSLAGGTDTQYF. In nucleotides, the CDR3 is TGCGCCAGCAGTGATTCGCTAGCGGGGGGAACAGATACGCAGTATTTT.

This clonotype was seen at least ten times. Here the CDR3 DNA reads TGCAGTGCTAGCCCATGGGGACTAGCGAGCTCCTACGAGCAGTACTTC. Translated, it gives CSASPWGLASSYEQYF. The V and J genes are TRBV20-1 and TRBJ2-7, with TRBD2 matching over 10 bases. J gave up 0 bases and V 3 bases, and 8 bases lay outside the gene matches. The CDR3 extends over 16 amino acids. The germline gives CDR1 DFQATT, CDR2 SNEGSKA (reference sequence).

This clonotype is a singleton in its sample. An end of the junction differs from the germline gene, which may be a read error. The chain is built from TRBV27 and TRBJ2-1, with TRBD2 matching 15 bases. Germline V CDR1 and CDR2: MNHEY, SMNVEV (reference sequence). The CDR3 has 15 residues. CDR3 in DNA: TGTGCCAGCAATTCCGGGACTAGCGGGGGGTCAAAGCAGATCTTC. Amino acids: CASNSGTSGGSKQIF.

J is TRBJ2-4 and V is TRBV19; 8 positions agree with TRBD1. This CDR3 has 16 amino acids. Germline values: CDR1 LNHDA, CDR2 SQIVND (reference sequence). The J segment lost 8 bases and the V segment lost 6 bases, leaving 15 bases of the junction unmatched. Here the CDR3 reads CASSTSVTGVKDIQYF. The CDR3 DNA sequence: TGTGCCAGTAGCACTTCGGTGACAGGGGTCAAGGACATTCAGTACTTC.